The sequence of this TCR beta chain was determined in a study of shared clonotypes between healthy human individuals. Overall study results and limits: Sampling used blood alone; tissue repertoires probably differ.

The repertoire was sequenced with immunoSEQ multiplex PCR; TCRdb's copy has only in-frame clones and lacks some. The sample holds 2 million to 2.5 million clones, 93% seen once. Comment on this clone: The antigen remains undetermined.

The receptor comes from a man aged 18 to 30 in good health. Some clones in this sample may be carry-over from other donors' samples. The sequencing sample was made of naive CD4+ T cells from PBMCs. As to subset: CD45RA+ positively selected.

CDR3: CASSLDRTRGNTIYF. The CDR3 DNA reads TGTGCCAGCAGCTTAGATCGGACACGAGGAAACACCATATATTTT. This rearrangement joins TRBV11-2 to TRBJ1-3; TRBD1 might be the D (5 bases). Trimming removed 0 bases from V and 4 bases from J, with 10 bases in between. The length of the CDR3 is 15 residues. Germline values: CDR1 SGHAT, CDR2 FQNNGV.